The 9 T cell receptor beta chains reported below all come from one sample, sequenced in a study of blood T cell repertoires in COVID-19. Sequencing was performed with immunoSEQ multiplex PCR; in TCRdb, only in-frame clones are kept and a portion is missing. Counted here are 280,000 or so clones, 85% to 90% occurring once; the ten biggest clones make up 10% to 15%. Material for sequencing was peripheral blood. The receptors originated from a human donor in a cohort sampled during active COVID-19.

The CDR3 DNA reads TGTGCCAGCAGTAGGAGGGGATCGAGGACCCCAGATACGCAGTATTTT. Protein product: CASSRRGSRTPDTQYF. The V call is TRBV28, the J call TRBJ2-3; D may be TRBD2 (6 bases). Trimming cost V 5 bases and J 4 bases, with 19 bases left between them. Germline V CDR1 and CDR2: MDHEN, SYDVKM. This CDR3 contains 16 residues.

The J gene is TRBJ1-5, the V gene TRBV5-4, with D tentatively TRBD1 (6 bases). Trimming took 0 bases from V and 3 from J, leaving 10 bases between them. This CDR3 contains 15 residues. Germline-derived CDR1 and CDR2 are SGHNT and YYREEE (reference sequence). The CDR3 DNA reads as TGTGCCAGCAGCTTGGGTACAGGGTTCAATCAGCCCCAGCATTTT. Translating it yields CASSLGTGFNQPQHF.

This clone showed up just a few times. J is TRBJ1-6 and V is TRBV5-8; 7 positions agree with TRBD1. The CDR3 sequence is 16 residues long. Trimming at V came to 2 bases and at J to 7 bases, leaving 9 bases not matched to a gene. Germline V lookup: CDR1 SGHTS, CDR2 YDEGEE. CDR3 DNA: TGTGCCAGCAGCTTTCAAGGGACAGTAGGGAATTCACCCCTCCACTTT. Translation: CASSFQGTVGNSPLHF.

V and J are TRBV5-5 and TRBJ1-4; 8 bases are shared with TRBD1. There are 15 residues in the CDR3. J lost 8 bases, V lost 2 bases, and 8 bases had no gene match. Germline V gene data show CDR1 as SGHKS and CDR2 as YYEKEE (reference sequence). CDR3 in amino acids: CASSFDRGGGEKLFF. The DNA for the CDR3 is TGTGCCAGCAGCTTTGACAGGGGCGGAGGGGAAAAACTGTTTTTT.

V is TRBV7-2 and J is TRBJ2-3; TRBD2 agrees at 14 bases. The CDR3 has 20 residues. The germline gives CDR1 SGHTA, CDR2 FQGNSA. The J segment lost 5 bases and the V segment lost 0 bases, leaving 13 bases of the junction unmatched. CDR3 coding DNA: TGTGCCAGCAGCTTAGCGCGAACCGGGACTAGCGGGAGTCCGCGAGATACGCAGTATTTT. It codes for CASSLARTGTSGSPRDTQYF.

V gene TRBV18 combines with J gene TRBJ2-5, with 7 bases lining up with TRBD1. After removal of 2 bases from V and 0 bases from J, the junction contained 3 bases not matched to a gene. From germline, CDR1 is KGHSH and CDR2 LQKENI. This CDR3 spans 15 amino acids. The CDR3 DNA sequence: TGTGCCAGCTCACCATCGGGACAGTACCAAGAGACCCAGTACTTC. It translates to CASSPSGQYQETQYF.

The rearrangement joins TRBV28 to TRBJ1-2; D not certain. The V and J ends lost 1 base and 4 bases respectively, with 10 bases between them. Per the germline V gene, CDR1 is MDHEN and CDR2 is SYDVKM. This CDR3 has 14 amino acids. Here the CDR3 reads CASSLLGVFYGYTF. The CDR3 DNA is TGTGCCAGCAGTTTATTGGGCGTATTCTATGGCTACACCTTC.

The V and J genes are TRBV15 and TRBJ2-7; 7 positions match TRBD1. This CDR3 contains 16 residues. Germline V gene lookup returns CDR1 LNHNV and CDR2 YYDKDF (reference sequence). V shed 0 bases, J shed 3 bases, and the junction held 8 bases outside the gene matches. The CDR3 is CATSRDPTGAGYEQYF. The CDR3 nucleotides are TGTGCCACCAGCAGAGATCCTACAGGGGCTGGCTACGAGCAGTACTTC.

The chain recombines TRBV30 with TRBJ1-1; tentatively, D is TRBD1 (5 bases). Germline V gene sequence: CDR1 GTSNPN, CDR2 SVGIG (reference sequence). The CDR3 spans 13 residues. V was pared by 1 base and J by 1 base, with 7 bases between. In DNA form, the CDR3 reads TGTGCCTGGAGTGCTACAGGGAACACTGAAGCTTTCTTT. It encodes CAWSATGNTEAFF.